Below, one TCR beta chain is given with its context. In the source study's methods: Estimation of nucleated cell counts relied on the amplification of reference gene primers. Generated by immunoSEQ multiplex PCR, the TCRdb table keeps only in-frame clones and is missing some. That table supplies the V and J calls and clone size; D and trimming were determined from the DNA. The sample lists fewer than 200,000 clones, around four fifths occurring once. The data belong to a study of blood T cell repertoires in COVID-19. On the study more broadly: T cells, B-cell-depleted T cells, or PBMCs provided the cDNA or gDNA that served as material.

Germline V gene lookup returns CDR1 SGHDT and CDR2 YYEEEE. Trimming cost V 4 bases and J 3 bases; bases outside gene matches: 8. This CDR3 is 15 amino acids long. Donors were grouped by their self-reported clinical history. V is TRBV5-6 and J is TRBJ2-3; 7 bases are shared with TRBD1. The specimen sequenced was PBMCs or T cells enriched from blood (not recorded which). This TCR was recovered from a woman between 50 and 59 years old who had recovered from COVID-19. Here the CDR3 DNA reads TGTGCCAGCAGCCGCGGACAGGCACAAACAGATACGCAGTATTTT. Its translation is CASSRGQAQTDTQYF.